This entry is about one T cell receptor (beta chain). Time point given: patch test 2, 6 weeks after DPC sensitization. Treatment given: therapeutic diphenylcyclopropenone sensitization with weekly scalp DPC. The sample originates from a study of human T cells and chemical hapten exposure. The overall study: Sensitization used 2% DPC on around 2 cm by around 2 cm upper inner arm skin.

The CDR3 sequence is 12 residues long. V lost 8 bases and J lost 7, with 14 bases in between. Germline V gene lookup returns CDR1 SNHLY and CDR2 FYNNEI. Individual cDNA molecules in this library carried unique molecular identifiers. TCRdb re-called the RACE reads through MiXCR, storing one row per CDR3 protein. The sample lists about 54,000 distinct CDR3 sequences, around 9.5% occurring once. This specimen was whole blood, taken in connection with sensitization to the hapten diphenylcyclopropenone (DPC). This receptor was taken from a woman in her fifties or sixties with alopecia areata. Some clones in this sample may be carry-over from other donors' samples. The chain recombines TRBV2 with TRBJ1-1; D is ambiguous. CDR3: CASDDGFNEAFF. The CDR3 nucleotides are TGTGCCAGCGACGACGGTTTTAATGAAGCTTTCTTT.